Below are 32 T cell receptor beta chains sequenced from a single sample in a study of T cell repertoires in cytomegalovirus infection. TCRdb redid the calling of the reads with MiXCR, one entry per CDR3 protein. The top ten hold 1.5% to 2% of the sample, which has 200,000 to 300,000 distinct CDR3 sequences, 12% seen once. The sequenced sample was PBMCs. Receptors originate from a human donor in good health (CMV status not recorded). Some clones in this sample may be carry-over from other donors' samples.

The chain combines TRBV11-2 with TRBJ2-7; D remains ambiguous. Looked up from germline, CDR1 is SGHAT and CDR2 is FQNNGV. V shed 4 bases and J shed 2 bases, with 18 bases lying between them. The CDR3 spans 16 residues. The CDR3 DNA follows: TGTGCCAGCAGCTCAAACAAGGGAACCAGAGCCTACGAGCAGTACTTC. Translated, it gives CASSSNKGTRAYEQYF.

This clonotype was detected ten times or more. The chain combines TRBV19 with TRBJ2-2, with D maybe TRBD2 (6 bases). The V end was cut by 8 bases, the J end by 4 bases, with 11 bases between. The CDR3 has 13 amino acids. Germline CDR1 and CDR2: LNHDA and SQIVND (reference sequence). This CDR3 reads CASRGAGTGELFF. As DNA, the CDR3 is TGTGCCAGTCGGGGAGCGGGCACCGGGGAGCTGTTTTTT.

This clonotype has a count of ten or more. The CDR3 DNA follows: TGTGCCAGCAGTTACTATAGAGCAACAGCGGAGACCCAGTACTTC. This gives the protein CASSYYRATAETQYF. The chain joins TRBV6-2 or TRBV6-3 to TRBJ2-5; no definite D call. Trimming took 1 base from V and 5 from J, leaving 14 bases between them. CDR1 is MNHEY and CDR2 is SVGEGT in the germline V gene. The CDR3 extends over 15 amino acids.

The sample holds many counts of this clonotype. V is TRBV19 and J is TRBJ2-7; 7 bases fit TRBD1. This CDR3 has 13 amino acids. After removal of 3 bases from V and 5 bases from J, the junction contained 4 bases not matched to a gene. Germline V gene data show CDR1 as LNHDA and CDR2 as SQIVND (reference sequence). DNA of the CDR3: TGTGCCAGTAGTATCCGTGACAGGGACGAGCAGTACTTC. It encodes CASSIRDRDEQYF.

The rearrangement joins TRBV9 to TRBJ2-1, with D perhaps TRBD1 (6 bases). The CDR3 runs 14 residues. The germline V and J ends were trimmed by 4 bases and 6 bases, with 14 bases remaining between them. From germline, CDR1 is SGDLS and CDR2 YYNGEE. CDR3 bases: TGTGCCAGCAGCACCCGGGACAACTCCAATGAGCAGTTCTTC. Amino acids: CASSTRDNSNEQFF.

In its sample, this clonotype was seen many times. This chain links TRBV7-9 with TRBJ1-2, with 10 positions matching TRBD1. The CDR3 has 16 amino acids. Per the germline V gene, CDR1 is SEHNR and CDR2 is FQNEAQ (reference sequence). Germline trimming cut 3 bases from V and 8 bases from J; bases unmatched to any gene: 12. The CDR3: CASSFGGTGESKGYTF. CDR3 bases: TGTGCCAGCAGCTTTGGGGGGACAGGGGAGTCGAAAGGCTACACCTTC.

In nucleotides, the CDR3 is TGTGCCAGCAGCTTAGTAGTCGGAAGGAGCAATCAGCCCCAGCATTTT. It specifies CASSLVVGRSNQPQHF. The chain links TRBV7-8 to TRBJ1-5; D ambiguous. Trimming shortened V by 1 base and J by 1 base, and 11 bases separated the two germline ends. The CDR3 extends over 16 amino acids. Germline V gives CDR1 SGHVS, CDR2 FQNEAQ.

This clonotype showed up just a few times. This chain joins TRBV13 and TRBJ1-1; no firm D call. The CDR3 consists of 15 residues. From germline, CDR1 is PRHDT and CDR2 FYEKMQ (reference sequence). Trimming removed 5 bases from V and 1 base from J, with 14 bases in between. Written as DNA, the CDR3 is TGTGCCAGCAGCGGAACGGGGAATACGAACACTGAAGCTTTCTTT. This gives the protein CASSGTGNTNTEAFF.

This clonotype has only a few counts. V usage is TRBV5-1 and J usage is TRBJ2-1; D is perhaps TRBD2 (5 bases). The CDR3 spans 14 residues. Germline V gives CDR1 SGHRS, CDR2 YFSETQ. The germline V and J ends were trimmed by 0 bases and 9 bases, with 13 bases remaining between them. The CDR3 bases are TGCGCCAGCAGCTTGGGAGACTACGTTACTGAGCAGTTCTTC. Protein product: CASSLGDYVTEQFF.

This clonotype was seen ten or more times. The V call is TRBV12-3 or TRBV12-4, the J call TRBJ2-3, with 7 bases matching TRBD2. The CDR3 runs 14 residues. With V trimmed by 2 bases and J by 4 bases, 3 bases remained unmatched. The CDR3 protein is CASSLRREADTQYF. The CDR3 DNA reads as TGTGCCAGCAGTTTACGCCGGGAGGCAGATACGCAGTATTTT.

In its sample, this clonotype was seen a few times. This chain uses TRBV20-1 with TRBJ2-4; D call uncertain. With 0 bases removed from V and 1 base from J, the gap between germline ends came to 10 bases. Germline V lookup: CDR1 DFQATT, CDR2 SNEGSKA (reference sequence). The CDR3 has 15 residues. The CDR3 nucleotides read TGCAGTGCTAGAGATAGGCGGCGGGCCAAAAACATTCAGTACTTC. Translation: CSARDRRRAKNIQYF.

Worth noting for this clonotype: An end of the junction does not agree with germline; a read error may underlie this. The chain carries TRBV7-3 and TRBJ2-3; D possibly uses TRBD1 or TRBD2 (5 bases each). Germline loops: CDR1 SGHTA, CDR2 FQGTGA. This CDR3 is built from 15 residues. CDR3 in amino acids: CASSPGTGHTDTPYF. The CDR3 nucleotides read TGTGCCAGCAGCCCAGGGACCGGGCACACAGATACGCCGTATTTT. The full variable domain, its missing parts supplied by reference TRBV7-3 and TRBJ2-3, is GAGVSQTPSNKVTEKGKYVELRCDPISGHTALYWYRQSLGQGPEFLIYFQGTGAADDSGLPNDRFFAVRPEGSVSTLKIQRTERGDSAVYLCASSPGTGHTDTPYFGPGTRLTVL.

J is TRBJ2-5 and V is TRBV3-1; perhaps TRBD2 as D (6 bases). The germline gives CDR1 LGHDT, CDR2 YNNKEL (reference sequence). This CDR3 contains 14 residues. V lost 2 bases, J lost 5 bases, and 12 bases lay in between. As DNA, the CDR3 is TGTGCCAGCAGCCAACGACGGGAGCGTGAGACCCAGTACTTC. Its protein product is CASSQRRERETQYF.

This clonotype was seen ten or more times. This chain uses TRBV7-9 with TRBJ2-1; unclear D gene. This CDR3 is built from 11 residues. With 1 base removed from V and 10 bases from J, the gap between germline ends came to 5 bases. Germline-derived CDR1 and CDR2 are SEHNR and FQNEAQ (reference sequence). As DNA, the CDR3 is TGTGCCAGCAGCTTAGTGCAGGAGCAGTTCTTC. Protein product: CASSLVQEQFF.

As regards this clonotype: The junction shows a germline mismatch at one end, possibly a read error. J is TRBJ2-3 and V is TRBV5-4, with 8 bases identical to TRBD2. The CDR3 is 14 residues long. Per the germline V gene, CDR1 is SGHNT and CDR2 is YYREEE (reference sequence). The CDR3: CASSPPRAGGPGEF. CDR3 nucleotide sequence: TGTGCCAGCAGCCCCCCCCGGGCGGGGGGCCCTGGAGAATTT.

This clonotype was recorded at least ten times. The chain has TRBV12-3 or TRBV12-4 and TRBJ2-1, with 7 bases aligning to TRBD2. The CDR3 loop spans 14 amino acids. Unmatched junction bases numbered 8, after V lost 4 bases and J lost 8 bases. CDR3 in DNA: TGTGCCAGCAGTTCCACGGGAGGTCCGGATGAGCAGTTCTTC. It codes for CASSSTGGPDEQFF.

The chain combines TRBV7-9 with TRBJ1-4; 8 bases match TRBD1. The ends lost 3 bases at V and 3 bases at J; junction bases unmatched: 6. CDR1 SEHNR and CDR2 FQNEAQ come from the germline V gene (reference sequence). The CDR3 has 16 amino acids. CDR3 loop: CASSLTGEVPNEKLFF. In nucleotides, the CDR3 is TGTGCCAGCAGCTTGACAGGGGAGGTCCCTAATGAAAAACTGTTTTTT.

The chain is built from TRBV7-9 and TRBJ1-1, with D perhaps matching TRBD1 (6 bases). The V end lost 5 bases, the J end lost 4 bases, and 14 bases lay between the germline ends. Germline V gene sequence: CDR1 SEHNR, CDR2 FQNEAQ (reference sequence). CDR3 length: 14 residues. The DNA for the CDR3 is TGTGCCAGCAGCCGAGCCGGGGGCGGCACTGAAGCTTTCTTT. Translating gives CASSRAGGGTEAFF.

CDR3 sequence (DNA): TGTGCCAGCAGCCCCCAGCAGGGGGGAATCACCGGGGAGCTGTTTTTT. Encoded protein: CASSPQQGGITGELFF. The rearrangement links TRBV6-8 to TRBJ2-2; possible D gene TRBD1, 7 bases. V gave up 6 bases and J gave up 4 bases, with 18 bases separating them. The CDR3 length is 16 residues. The germline CDR1 and CDR2 sequences are MNHGY and SAAAGT.

This clonotype was counted a few times. V and J are TRBV19 and TRBJ1-2, with a tentative D call TRBD1 (5 bases). The CDR3 length is 15 residues. CDR1 is LNHDA and CDR2 is SQIVND in the germline V gene (reference sequence). The V end was cut by 6 bases, the J end by 7 bases, with 21 bases between. The CDR3 coding sequence is TGTGCCAGTAGAGAGGATGGGGGACCTGGGAGTGGCTACACCTTC. It yields the protein CASREDGGPGSGYTF.

This clonotype was detected only a few times. The genes are TRBV11-2 and TRBJ1-1; perhaps TRBD1 as D (5 bases). The CDR3 consists of 14 residues. V was shortened by 2 bases and J by 10 bases, with 17 bases between the two germline ends. CDR1 and CDR2 (germline): SGHAT, FQNNGV. As DNA, the CDR3 is TGTGCCAGCAGCTTATTTCAGGCAGGGAGAGGAGCTTTCTTT. It translates to CASSLFQAGRGAFF. The variable domain in full, completed from reference TRBV11-2 and TRBJ1-1, reads EAGVAQSPRYKIIEKRQSVAFWCNPISGHATLYWYQQILGQGPKLLIQFQNNGVVDDSQLPKDRFSAERLKGVDSTLKIQPAKLEDSAVYLCASSLFQAGRGAFFGQGTRLTVV.

In this sample, this clonotype turned up many times. The chain links TRBV24-1 to TRBJ2-1, with TRBD2 matching over 14 bases. The V segment lost 3 bases and the J segment 7 bases; nucleotides outside the gene matches: 4. The CDR3 covers 16 residues. Germline CDR1 and CDR2: KGHDR and SFDVKD. The DNA of the CDR3 is TGTGCCACCAGTGATCCCGGACTAGCGGGAGGTAATGAGCAGTTCTTC. It codes for CATSDPGLAGGNEQFF.

This chain uses TRBV20-1 with TRBJ1-1; maybe TRBD1 (6 bases). The V gene lost 6 bases and the J gene lost 1 base, with 12 bases spanning the gap. Germline CDR1 reads DFQATT; CDR2 reads SNEGSKA (reference sequence). The CDR3 runs 13 residues. CDR3 protein: CSAYRDANTEAFF. The CDR3 DNA is TGCAGTGCGTACAGGGACGCGAACACTGAAGCTTTCTTT.

With respect to this clonotype: A much more abundant neighbour one base away suggests this may be a read error. The chain has TRBV20-1 and TRBJ2-1; TRBD2 agrees at 11 bases. Germline CDR1 DFQATT, CDR2 SNEGSKA (reference sequence). CDR3 length: 17 amino acids. V lost 6 bases to trimming and J lost 11 bases; unmatched junction nucleotides: 21. The CDR3 region is CSALTSGRGRWENKQFF. The CDR3 DNA reads TGCAGTGCCCTTACTAGCGGGAGAGGAAGATGGGAAAATAAGCAGTTCTTC.

This clonotype was observed a few times. This chain connects TRBV27 to TRBJ1-2; the match to TRBD1 covers 7 bases. With 6 bases clipped from V and 4 bases from J, the junction kept 8 bases outside the gene matches. From germline, CDR1 is MNHEY and CDR2 SMNVEV (reference sequence). The length of the CDR3 is 14 residues. This chain's CDR3 is CASSASDRLYGYTF. The CDR3, as DNA: TGTGCCAGCAGCGCGTCGGACAGGCTCTATGGCTACACCTTC.

This chain connects TRBV6-2 or TRBV6-3 to TRBJ2-7; D is possibly TRBD2 (6 bases). Germline CDR1 MNHEY, CDR2 SVGEGT. V was cut by 6 bases and J by 2 bases, with 17 bases left in between. This CDR3 region has 15 residues. CDR3 amino acids: CASSPRGTGTYEQYF. The CDR3 DNA sequence: TGTGCCAGCAGCCCACGGGGGACTGGGACCTACGAGCAGTACTTC.

This clonotype has a count of ten or more. The chain employs TRBV7-2 and TRBJ2-3; 8 bases map to TRBD1. There are 17 residues in the CDR3. V lost 0 bases, J lost 0 bases, and 5 bases stayed unmatched. Germline V gene lookup returns CDR1 SGHTA and CDR2 FQGNSA. The CDR3 loop reads CASSLARTGTSTDTQYF. The CDR3 DNA follows: TGTGCCAGCAGCTTAGCCCGGACAGGGACAAGCACAGATACGCAGTATTTT.

The V call is TRBV10-3, the J call TRBJ2-7, with D uncertain. V was pared by 2 bases and J by 3 bases, with 11 bases between. The CDR3 consists of 14 residues. Per the germline V gene, CDR1 is ENHRY and CDR2 is SYGVKD. The CDR3 region has the DNA TGTGCCATCAGTGAGAATGGGATCGACTACGAGCAGTACTTC. Amino acid sequence: CAISENGIDYEQYF.

This clonotype was detected a few times. This chain uses TRBV6-5 with TRBJ2-7, with a weak D call TRBD1 (5 bases). V lost 1 base to trimming and J lost 1 base, with 8 bases between them. CDR1 and CDR2 (germline): MNHEY, SVGAGI. The CDR3 is 14 amino acids. CDR3 amino acids: CASSYYPGSYEQYF. For the CDR3, the DNA is TGTGCCAGCAGTTACTACCCAGGGTCCTACGAGCAGTACTTC.

The sample holds a few counts of this clonotype. This chain connects TRBV5-1 to TRBJ1-1, with TRBD1 matching over 9 bases. Germline V gene data show CDR1 as SGHRS and CDR2 as YFSETQ. Trimming cost V 2 bases and J 0 bases; bases outside gene matches: 5. This CDR3 contains 16 residues. The CDR3 DNA sequence: TGCGCCAGCAGCTTAGGACAGGGGTCCTTGAACACTGAAGCTTTCTTT. The encoded protein is CASSLGQGSLNTEAFF.

This clonotype has ten or more counts. The CDR3 DNA follows: TGTGCCAGCAGCTTATCGCAGGCGTCTAACTATGGCTACACCTTC. Amino acid sequence: CASSLSQASNYGYTF. The rearrangement uses TRBV7-2 and TRBJ1-2; unclear D gene. CDR1 is SGHTA, CDR2 FQGNSA, per germline. V was trimmed by 2 bases and J by 0 bases, leaving 10 bases between them. The CDR3 is made up of 15 amino acids.

This clonotype appeared many times. This chain uses TRBV28 with TRBJ1-4; D is undetermined. CDR1 is MDHEN and CDR2 is SYDVKM in the germline V gene. The CDR3 has 11 residues. The V gene lost 5 bases and the J gene lost 13 bases, with 11 bases spanning the gap. CDR3 nucleotides: TGTGCCAGCAGTGATAGAAACAGACTGTTTTTT. Translating gives CASSDRNRLFF.